This T cell receptor (beta chain) comes out of a study of prognosis after radiotherapy for stage I lung cancer. For the study at large: Enrolled patients (roughly 13 men, more than 5 women) had a median age of approximately 71 years and an age range of roughly 50 to 85 years. Subsequent to radiotherapy, distant metastatic disease emerged in several patients (median about seven months), whereas some 15 exhibited no significant progression.

The CDR3 is 14 amino acids. V was cut by 1 base and J by 6 bases, with 12 bases left in between. The germline V gene has CDR1 SGHNT and CDR2 YENEEA. Researchers took about 5.9 milliliters of peripheral blood at each of two time points. The study amplified the TCR beta CDR3 region from genomic DNA. This amplification was carried out by two rounds of multiplex PCR. Gene-specific TRBV and TRBJ primers were used in PCR round one. TCRdb processed the multiplex PCR reads anew with MiXCR; each CDR3 protein has one entry. This table holds over 11,000 distinct CDR3 sequences, about 57% found once. This clonotype was seen many times.

This chain uses TRBV11-3 with TRBJ2-5; TRBD2 is a possible D gene (6 bases). This receptor was obtained from a donor over 45 with non-small cell lung cancer. The source was PBMCs, collected before or after stereotactic body radiation therapy (not recorded which). The CDR3 reads CASSLVGSWKTQYF. DNA of the CDR3: TGTGCCAGCAGCTTAGTCGGGAGTTGGAAGACCCAGTACTTC. Full variable domain (outside the CDR3, taken from reference TRBV11-3 and TRBJ2-5): EAGVVQSPRYKIIEKKQPVAFWCNPISGHNTLYWYLQNLGQGPELLIRYENEEAVDDSQLPKDRFSAERLKGVDSTLKIQPAELGDSAVYLCASSLVGSWKTQYFGPGTRLLVL.